This T cell receptor beta chain is drawn from a study of blood T cell repertoires in COVID-19. Study information: The United States, Italy and Spain provided the acute and convalescent COVID-19 samples. The cDNA or gDNA used as material had been derived from T cells, B-cell-depleted T cells, or PBMCs.

The trim removed 6 bases at V and 5 bases at J, leaving 11 bases unmatched. Germline V gene sequence: CDR1 SGHNT, CDR2 YYREEE (reference sequence). CDR3 length: 16 amino acids. In the original analysis: Nucleated cell counts were estimated from reference gene primer amplification. Sequencing used immunoSEQ multiplex PCR; TCRdb keeps in-frame clones, though not all of them. D and trimming were read from the DNA, whereas the V and J calls and clone size are those reported in that table. The sample shows a few hundred thousand clones, about 83% of them seen only once. This sequence originates from a woman aged 45-65 years with acute or convalescent COVID-19. The chain uses TRBV5-4 and TRBJ1-6; 7 nucleotides line up with TRBD1. Input material: peripheral blood. CDR3 sequence (DNA): TGTGCCAGCACCCGAATAGGACAGGCAGATAATTCACCCCTCCACTTT. This codes for CASTRIGQADNSPLHF. Looking up the rest from reference TRBV5-4 and TRBJ1-6 gives the full variable domain: ETGVTQSPTHLIKTRGQQVTLRCSSQSGHNTVSWYQQALGQGPQFIFQYYREEENGRGNFPPRFSGLQFPNYSSELNVNALELDDSALYLCASTRIGQADNSPLHFGNGTRLTVT.